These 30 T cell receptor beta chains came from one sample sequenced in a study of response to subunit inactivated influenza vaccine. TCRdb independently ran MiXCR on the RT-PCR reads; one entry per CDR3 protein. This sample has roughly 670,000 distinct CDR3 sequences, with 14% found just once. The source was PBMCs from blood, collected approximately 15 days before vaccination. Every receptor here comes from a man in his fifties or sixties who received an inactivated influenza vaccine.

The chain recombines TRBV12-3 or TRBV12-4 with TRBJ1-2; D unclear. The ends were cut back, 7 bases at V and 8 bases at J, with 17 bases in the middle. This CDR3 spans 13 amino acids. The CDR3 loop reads CASTLLSSFGYTF. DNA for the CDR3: TGTGCCAGCACTCTACTATCTTCGTTCGGCTACACCTTC.

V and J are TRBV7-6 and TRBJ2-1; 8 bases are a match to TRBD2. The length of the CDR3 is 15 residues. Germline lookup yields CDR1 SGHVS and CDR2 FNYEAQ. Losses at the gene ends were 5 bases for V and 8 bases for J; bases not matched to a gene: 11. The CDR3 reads CASSDLPGGPYEQFF. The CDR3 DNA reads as TGTGCCAGCAGCGACCTTCCGGGAGGGCCTTATGAGCAGTTCTTC.

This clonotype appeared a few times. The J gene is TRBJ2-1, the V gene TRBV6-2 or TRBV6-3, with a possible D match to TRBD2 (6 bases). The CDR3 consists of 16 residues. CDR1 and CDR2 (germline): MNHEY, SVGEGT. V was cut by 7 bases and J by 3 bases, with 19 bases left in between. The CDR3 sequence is CASTDWGEDYYNEQFF. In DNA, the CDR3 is TGTGCCAGCACCGACTGGGGGGAGGATTACTACAATGAGCAGTTCTTC.

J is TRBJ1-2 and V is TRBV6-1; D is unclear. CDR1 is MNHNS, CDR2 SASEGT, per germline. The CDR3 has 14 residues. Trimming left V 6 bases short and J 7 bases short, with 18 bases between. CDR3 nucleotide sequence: TGTGCCAGCAGGGCAGTCGGCTCTCGACGTGGCTACACCTTC. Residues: CASRAVGSRRGYTF.

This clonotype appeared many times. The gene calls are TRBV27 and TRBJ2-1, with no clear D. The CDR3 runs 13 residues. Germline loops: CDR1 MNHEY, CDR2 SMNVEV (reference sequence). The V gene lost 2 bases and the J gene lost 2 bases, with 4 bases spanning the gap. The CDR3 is CASSLNPYNEQFF. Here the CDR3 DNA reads TGTGCCAGCAGTTTAAACCCCTACAATGAGCAGTTCTTC.

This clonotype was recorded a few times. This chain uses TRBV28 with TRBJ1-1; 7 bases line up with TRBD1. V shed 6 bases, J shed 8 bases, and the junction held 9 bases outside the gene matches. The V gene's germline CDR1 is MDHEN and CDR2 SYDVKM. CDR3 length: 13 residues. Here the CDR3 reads CASSKGTAFEAFF. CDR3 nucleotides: TGTGCCAGCAGCAAGGGGACAGCCTTCGAAGCTTTCTTT.

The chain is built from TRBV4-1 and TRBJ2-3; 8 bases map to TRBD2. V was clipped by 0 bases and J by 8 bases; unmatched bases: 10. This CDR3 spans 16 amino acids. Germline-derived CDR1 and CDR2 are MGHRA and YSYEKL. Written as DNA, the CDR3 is TGCGCCAGCAGCCAAGAGACGAGCGGGGGCTTCATTACGCAGTATTTT. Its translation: CASSQETSGGFITQYF.

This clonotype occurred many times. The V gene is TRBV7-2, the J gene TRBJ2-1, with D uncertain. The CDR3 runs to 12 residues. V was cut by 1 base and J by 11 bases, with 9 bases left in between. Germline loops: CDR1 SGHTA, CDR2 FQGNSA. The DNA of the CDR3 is TGTGCCAGCAGCTTAGACGGTCTCAAGCAGTTCTTC. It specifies CASSLDGLKQFF.

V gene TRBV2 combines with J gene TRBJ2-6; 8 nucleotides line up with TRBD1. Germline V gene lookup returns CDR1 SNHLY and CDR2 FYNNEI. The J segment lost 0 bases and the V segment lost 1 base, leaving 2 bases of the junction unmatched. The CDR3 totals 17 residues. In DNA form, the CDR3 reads TGTGCCAGCAGTGAAGGACAGGGGATCTCTGGGGCCAACGTCCTGACTTTC. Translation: CASSEGQGISGANVLTF. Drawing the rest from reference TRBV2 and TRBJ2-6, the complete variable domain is EPEVTQTPSHQVTQMGQEVILRCVPISNHLYFYWYRQILGQKVEFLVSFYNNEISEKSEIFDDQFSVERPDGSNFTLKIRSTKLEDSAMYFCASSEGQGISGANVLTFGAGSRLTVL.

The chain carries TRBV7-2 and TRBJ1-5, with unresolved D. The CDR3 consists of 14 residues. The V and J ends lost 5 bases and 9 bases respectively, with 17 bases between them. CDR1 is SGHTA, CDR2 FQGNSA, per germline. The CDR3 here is CASSQADSLRPQHF. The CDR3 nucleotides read TGTGCCAGCAGCCAAGCGGACTCCTTAAGGCCCCAGCATTTT.

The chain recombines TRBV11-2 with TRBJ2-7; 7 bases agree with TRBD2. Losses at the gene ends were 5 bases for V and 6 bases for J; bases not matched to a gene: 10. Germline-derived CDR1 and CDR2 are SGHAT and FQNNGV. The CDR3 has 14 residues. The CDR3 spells CASSLKRGVSEQYF. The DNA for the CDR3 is TGTGCCAGCAGCCTCAAACGGGGGGTGAGCGAGCAGTACTTC.

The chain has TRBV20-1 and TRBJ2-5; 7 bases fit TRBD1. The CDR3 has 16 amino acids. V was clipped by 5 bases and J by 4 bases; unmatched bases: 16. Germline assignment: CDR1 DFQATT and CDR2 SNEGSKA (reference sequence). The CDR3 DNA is TGCAGTGCTGACACAGGGGAATTGGGGTTGGGAGAGACCCAGTACTTC. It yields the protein CSADTGELGLGETQYF.

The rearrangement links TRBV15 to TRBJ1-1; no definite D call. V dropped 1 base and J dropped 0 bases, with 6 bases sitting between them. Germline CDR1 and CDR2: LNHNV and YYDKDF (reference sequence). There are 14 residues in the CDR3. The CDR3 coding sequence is TGTGCCACCAGCAGAGTGAAAATGAACACTGAAGCTTTCTTT. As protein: CATSRVKMNTEAFF.

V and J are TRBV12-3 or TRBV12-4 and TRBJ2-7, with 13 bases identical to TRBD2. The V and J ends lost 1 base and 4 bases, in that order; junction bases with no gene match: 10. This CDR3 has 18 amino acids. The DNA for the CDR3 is TGTGCCAGCAGTTTAGGACGTCGCGGGACTAGCGGGAATTACGAGCAGTACTTC. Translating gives CASSLGRRGTSGNYEQYF.

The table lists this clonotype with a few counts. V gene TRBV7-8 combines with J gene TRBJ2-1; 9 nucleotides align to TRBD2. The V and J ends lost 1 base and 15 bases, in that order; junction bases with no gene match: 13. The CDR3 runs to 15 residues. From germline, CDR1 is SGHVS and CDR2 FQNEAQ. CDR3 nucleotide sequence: TGTGCCAGCAGCTTAGAAGTTAGCAGCGGGAGGAGGTGGTTCTTC. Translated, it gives CASSLEVSSGRRWFF.

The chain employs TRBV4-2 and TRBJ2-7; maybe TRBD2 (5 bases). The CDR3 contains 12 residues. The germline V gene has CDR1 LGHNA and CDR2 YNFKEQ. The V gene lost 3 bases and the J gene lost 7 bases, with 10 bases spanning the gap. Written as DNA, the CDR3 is TGTGCCAGCAGCCAGGGTTCGGGGGAGCAGTACTTC. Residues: CASSQGSGEQYF.

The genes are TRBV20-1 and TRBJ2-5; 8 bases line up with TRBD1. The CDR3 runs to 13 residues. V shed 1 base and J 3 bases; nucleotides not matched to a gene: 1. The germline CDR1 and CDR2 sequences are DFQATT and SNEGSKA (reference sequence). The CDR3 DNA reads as TGCAGTGCTAGAGGGACAGGGAAAGAGACCCAGTACTTC. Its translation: CSARGTGKETQYF.

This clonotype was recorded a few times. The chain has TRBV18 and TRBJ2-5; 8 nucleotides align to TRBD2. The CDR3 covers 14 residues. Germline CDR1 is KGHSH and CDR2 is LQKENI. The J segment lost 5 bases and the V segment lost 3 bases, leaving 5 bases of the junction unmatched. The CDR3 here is CASSPSGGSETQYF. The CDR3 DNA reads TGTGCCAGCTCACCTTCGGGGGGGTCCGAGACCCAGTACTTC. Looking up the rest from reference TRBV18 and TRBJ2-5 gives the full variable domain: NAGVMQNPRHLVRRRGQEARLRCSPMKGHSHVYWYRQLPEEGLKFMVYLQKENIIDESGMPKERFSAEFPKEGPSILRIQQVVRGDSAAYFCASSPSGGSETQYFGPGTRLLVL.

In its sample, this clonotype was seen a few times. The CDR3 coding sequence is TGTGCCACCAGTGATTTGGGAGGGCTGAACACCGGGGAGCTGTTTTTT. Translating gives CATSDLGGLNTGELFF. The chain has TRBV24-1 and TRBJ2-2; D might be TRBD2 (6 bases). The CDR3 has 16 residues. V lost 0 bases and J lost 1, with 8 bases in between. CDR1 is KGHDR and CDR2 is SFDVKD in the germline V gene.

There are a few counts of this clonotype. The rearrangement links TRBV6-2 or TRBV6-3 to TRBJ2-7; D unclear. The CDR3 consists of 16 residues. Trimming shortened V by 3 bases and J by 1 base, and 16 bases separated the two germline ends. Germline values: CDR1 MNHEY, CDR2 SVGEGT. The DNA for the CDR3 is TGTGCCAGCAGTTATCGGTTCGGATTCGCATCCTACGAGCAGTACTTC. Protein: CASSYRFGFASYEQYF.

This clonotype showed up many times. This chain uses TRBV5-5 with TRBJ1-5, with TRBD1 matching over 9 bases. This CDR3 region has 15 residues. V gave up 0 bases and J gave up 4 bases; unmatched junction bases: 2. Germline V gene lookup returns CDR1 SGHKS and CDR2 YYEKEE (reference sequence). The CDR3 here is CASSLDGQGNQPQHF. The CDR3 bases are TGTGCCAGCAGCTTGGATGGACAGGGGAATCAGCCCCAGCATTTT.

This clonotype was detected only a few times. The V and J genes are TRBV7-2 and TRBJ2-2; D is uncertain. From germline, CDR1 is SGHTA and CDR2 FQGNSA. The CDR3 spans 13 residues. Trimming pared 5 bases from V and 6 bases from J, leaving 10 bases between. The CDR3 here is CASSPGRSGELFF. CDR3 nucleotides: TGTGCCAGCAGCCCCGGACGTTCCGGGGAGCTGTTTTTT.

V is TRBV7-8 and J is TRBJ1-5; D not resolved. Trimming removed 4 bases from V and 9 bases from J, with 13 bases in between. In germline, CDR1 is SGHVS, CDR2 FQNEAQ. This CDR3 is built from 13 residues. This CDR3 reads CASSSTTVGPQHF. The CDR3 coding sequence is TGTGCCAGCAGCTCAACTACGGTGGGGCCCCAGCATTTT.

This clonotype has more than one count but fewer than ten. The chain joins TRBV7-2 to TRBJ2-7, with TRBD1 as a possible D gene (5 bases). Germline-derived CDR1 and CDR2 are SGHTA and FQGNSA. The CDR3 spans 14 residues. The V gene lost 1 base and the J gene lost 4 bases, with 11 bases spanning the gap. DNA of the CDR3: TGTGCCAGCAGCTTAGTCACAGGCTATTACGAGCAGTACTTC. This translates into CASSLVTGYYEQYF.

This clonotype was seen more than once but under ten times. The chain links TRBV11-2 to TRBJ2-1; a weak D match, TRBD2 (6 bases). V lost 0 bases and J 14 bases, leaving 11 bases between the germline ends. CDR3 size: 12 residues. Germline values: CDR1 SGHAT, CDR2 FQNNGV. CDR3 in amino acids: CASSLDRGRKFF. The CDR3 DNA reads TGTGCCAGCAGCTTAGATCGGGGGAGAAAGTTCTTC.

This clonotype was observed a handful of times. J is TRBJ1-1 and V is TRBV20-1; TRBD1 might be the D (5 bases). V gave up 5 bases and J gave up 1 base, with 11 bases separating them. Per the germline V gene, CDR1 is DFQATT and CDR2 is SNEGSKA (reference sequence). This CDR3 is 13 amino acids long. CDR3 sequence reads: CSAPGPTNTEAFF. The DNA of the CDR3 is TGCAGTGCTCCGGGACCGACGAACACTGAAGCTTTCTTT.

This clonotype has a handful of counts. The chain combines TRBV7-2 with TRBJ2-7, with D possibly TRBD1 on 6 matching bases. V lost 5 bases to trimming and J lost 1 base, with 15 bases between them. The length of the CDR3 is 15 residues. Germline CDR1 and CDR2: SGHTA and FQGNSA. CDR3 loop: CASSIGTTSSYEQYF. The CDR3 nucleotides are TGTGCCAGCAGCATCGGGACAACTAGTTCCTACGAGCAGTACTTC.

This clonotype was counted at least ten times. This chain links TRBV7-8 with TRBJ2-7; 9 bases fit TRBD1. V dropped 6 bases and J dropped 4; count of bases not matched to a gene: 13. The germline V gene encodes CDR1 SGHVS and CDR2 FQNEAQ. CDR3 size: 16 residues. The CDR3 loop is CASSSTGGFRMYEQYF. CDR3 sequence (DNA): TGTGCCAGCAGTTCAACAGGGGGCTTCAGAATGTACGAGCAGTACTTC.

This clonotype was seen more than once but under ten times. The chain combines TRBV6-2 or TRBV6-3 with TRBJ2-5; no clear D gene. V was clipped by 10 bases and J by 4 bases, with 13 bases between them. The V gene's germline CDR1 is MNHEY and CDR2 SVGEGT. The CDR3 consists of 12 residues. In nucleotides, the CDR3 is TGTGCCACCAGATCTTTGGGAGAGACCCAGTACTTC. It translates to CATRSLGETQYF.

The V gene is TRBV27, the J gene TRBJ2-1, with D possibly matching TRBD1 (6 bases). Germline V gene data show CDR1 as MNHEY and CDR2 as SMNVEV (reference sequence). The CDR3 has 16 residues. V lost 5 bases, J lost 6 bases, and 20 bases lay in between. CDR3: CASSLLVGRGPNEQFF. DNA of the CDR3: TGTGCCAGCAGTCTTCTAGTAGGCAGGGGCCCCAATGAGCAGTTCTTC.